The rows below give T cell receptor beta chains drawn from one sample of a study of shared clonotypes between healthy human individuals. Profiled with immunoSEQ multiplex PCR; TCRdb holds only in-frame clones, not every one. In the table there are millions of clones, around nine tenths of which are singletons. Sequenced sample: naive CD4+ T cells sorted from blood. These receptors all stem from a man between 18 and 29 years old in good health. Each CDR3 is given with its conserved first and last residue. D genes are given only for firm matches. Some rows mark clone size as missing; the rest say once, few, many or name a class of expanded clone.

>-|-|TRBV11-2|TRBJ2-3
CASSLDFSGTLRFNTDTQYF
TGTGCCAGCAGCCTAGACTTCAGCGGCACTCTTCGGTTTAACACAGATACGCAGTATTTT
>-|TRBD2|TRBV19|TRBJ2-1
CASRKTSGASYNEQFF
TGTGCCAGTAGGAAAACTAGCGGGGCCTCCTACAATGAGCAGTTCTTC
>-|TRBD1|TRBV30|TRBJ1-3
CAWRSTGGNTIYF
TGTGCCTGGAGGTCGACAGGGGGAAACACCATATATTTT
>-|TRBD1|TRBV28|TRBJ1-1
CASSLSLTGERRAFF
TGTGCCAGCAGTTTGTCCCTTACAGGGGAACGGAGAGCTTTCTTT
>-|-|TRBV5-4|TRBJ2-7
CASSLGLVSNEQYF
TGTGCCAGCAGCTTGGGGCTAGTCTCCAACGAGCAGTACTTC
>-|-|TRBV11-2|TRBJ2-7
CATGEGAGDEQYF
TGTGCCACTGGGGAGGGGGCCGGTGACGAGCAGTACTTC
>-|-|TRBV6-5|TRBJ1-1
CASSYSTGNTEAFF
TGTGCCAGCAGTTACTCGACCGGAAACACTGAAGCTTTCTTT
>-|TRBD2|TRBV6-5|TRBJ2-7
CASSIQRPGGYEQYF
TGTGCCAGCAGTATTCAGCGGCCCGGGGGGTACGAGCAGTACTTC
>-|-|TRBV28|TRBJ1-5
CASSLQGGQPQHF
TGTGCCAGCAGTTTACAGGGTGGTCAGCCCCAGCATTTT
>-|-|TRBV12-5|TRBJ2-1
CASGLVPSLGGEQFF
TGTGCTAGTGGTTTGGTACCCAGTTTGGGGGGTGAGCAGTTCTTC
>-|TRBD1|TRBV18|TRBJ1-4
CASSRGSGQPNEKLFF
TGTGCCAGCTCACGAGGTTCGGGACAGCCTAATGAAAAACTGTTTTTT
>-|-|TRBV5-4|TRBJ2-7
CASSLKGTYEQYF
TGTGCCAGCAGCTTGAAGGGAACCTACGAGCAGTACTTC
>-|-|TRBV28|TRBJ1-1
CASRSFEGEVGAFF
TGTGCCAGCAGGTCTTTTGAAGGAGAAGTTGGAGCTTTCTTT
>-|-|TRBV15|TRBJ2-5
CATSGGTHQETQYF
TGTGCCACCAGCGGCGGGACTCATCAAGAGACCCAGTACTTC
>-|-|TRBV7-8|TRBJ1-5
CASSLAKGQPQHF
TGTGCCAGCAGCTTAGCCAAGGGTCAGCCCCAGCATTTT
>-|TRBD2|TRBV9|TRBJ2-3
CASSVEAGDTDTQYF
TGTGCCAGCAGCGTAGAGGCGGGGGACACAGATACGCAGTATTTT
>-|-|TRBV9|TRBJ2-5
CASSVNVGKETQYF
TGTGCCAGCAGCGTGAATGTCGGCAAAGAGACCCAGTACTTC
>-|-|TRBV7-2|TRBJ2-2
CASSLRGGLPGELFF
TGTGCCAGCAGCCTCCGGGGAGGCTTACCCGGGGAGCTGTTTTTT
>-|TRBD1|TRBV5-1|TRBJ2-6
CASSSGQGITGANVLTF
TGCGCCAGCAGCTCCGGACAGGGGATCACTGGGGCCAACGTCCTGACTTTC
>-|TRBD1|TRBV5-1|TRBJ2-7
CASSESPTGIAYEQYF
TGCGCCAGCAGCGAAAGCCCGACAGGGATCGCCTACGAGCAGTACTTC
>-|-|TRBV27|TRBJ2-7
CASSFRLRPYEQYF
TGTGCCAGCAGTTTCCGGCTCCGTCCATACGAGCAGTACTTC
>few|-|TRBV7-9|TRBJ1-1
CASSLIGLNTEAFF
TGTGCCAGCAGCTTAATAGGGCTTAACACTGAAGCTTTCTTT
>-|-|TRBV2|TRBJ2-6
CASAGETGANVLTF
TGTGCCAGCGCAGGGGAAACTGGGGCCAACGTCCTGACTTTC
>-|TRBD1|TRBV6-1|TRBJ2-5
CASRAGGSETQYF
TGTGCCAGCAGGGCAGGGGGCAGTGAGACCCAGTACTTC
>-|-|TRBV10-2|TRBJ2-7
CASVIGGNNYEQYF
TGCGCCAGCGTAATAGGGGGAAACAACTACGAGCAGTACTTC
>-|TRBD1|TRBV7-2|TRBJ1-1
CASSPRTGLRTEAFF
TGTGCCAGCAGCCCGAGGACAGGGCTGAGGACTGAAGCTTTCTTT
>-|-|TRBV5-5|TRBJ2-7
CASSLRTVYEQYF
TGTGCCAGCAGCTTGCGAACAGTCTACGAGCAGTACTTC
>few|-|TRBV9|TRBJ1-2
CASSRDTNYGYTF
TGTGCCAGCAGCCGGGACACTAACTATGGCTACACCTTC
>-|-|TRBV18|TRBJ1-2
CASSPETANYGYTF
TGTGCCAGCTCACCCGAGACAGCTAACTATGGCTACACCTTC
>-|-|TRBV9|TRBJ2-3
CASSVGLALTTDTQYF
TGTGCCAGCAGCGTCGGGCTAGCATTAACCACAGATACGCAGTATTTT
>-|TRBD1|TRBV7-2|TRBJ1-1
CASSPGQGRTEAFF
TGTGCCAGCAGCCCGGGACAGGGGAGAACTGAAGCTTTCTTT
>-|TRBD2|TRBV7-2|TRBJ2-4
CASSLDRTSGGIDIQYF
TGTGCCAGCAGCTTAGACCGGACTAGCGGGGGTATAGACATTCAGTACTTC
>-|TRBD1|TRBV15|TRBJ2-1
CATSRGGTGKREQFF
TGTGCCACCAGCAGGGGCGGGACAGGGAAGAGGGAGCAGTTCTTC
>-|-|TRBV5-4|TRBJ2-5
CASSLKDVVETQYF
TGTGCCAGCAGCTTGAAGGACGTGGTTGAGACCCAGTACTTC
>-|-|TRBV7-9|TRBJ2-5
CASSLGWAGEQETQYF
TGTGCCAGCAGCTTAGGGTGGGCAGGGGAACAAGAGACCCAGTACTTC
>-|TRBD2|TRBV6-5|TRBJ2-2
CASSSNGRKNTRELFF
TGTGCCAGCAGTTCCAACGGGAGGAAAAACACCAGGGAGCTGTTTTTT
>once|TRBD2|TRBV19|TRBJ2-3
CASSRRLAGGVTDTQYF
TGTGCCAGTAGCCGCCGACTAGCGGGAGGTGTGACAGATACGCAGTATTTT
>-|TRBD1|TRBV6-1|TRBJ2-5
CASSEWGQGPSYQETQYF
TGTGCCAGCAGTGAATGGGGACAGGGGCCTTCTTACCAAGAGACCCAGTACTTC
>-|TRBD2|TRBV18|TRBJ2-7
CASSGGLVYEQYF
TGTGCCAGCTCGGGGGGACTAGTCTACGAGCAGTACTTC
>-|-|TRBV6-5|TRBJ2-1
CASSRRAETEQFF
TGTGCCAGCAGCCGACGGGCCGAAACTGAGCAGTTCTTC
>-|-|TRBV5-1|TRBJ1-4
CASSLEYVGAGEKLFF
TGCGCCAGCAGCTTGGAGTACGTGGGGGCAGGGGAAAAACTGTTTTTT
>-|TRBD2|TRBV5-4|TRBJ2-2
CASSSGLAAIGELFF
TGTGCCAGCAGCTCGGGACTAGCCGCGATCGGGGAGCTGTTTTTT
>-|-|TRBV9|TRBJ1-5
CASSVRVDGQPQHF
TGTGCCAGCAGCGTAAGGGTCGACGGTCAGCCCCAGCATTTT
>-|-|TRBV7-2|TRBJ2-3
CASSSRLTRSTDTQYF
TGTGCCAGCAGCTCTAGATTGACACGTAGCACAGATACGCAGTATTTT
>-|-|TRBV6-6|TRBJ2-1
CASSFGRADYNEQFF
TGTGCCAGCAGTTTCGGGCGAGCGGACTACAATGAGCAGTTCTTC
>-|-|TRBV10-3|TRBJ2-1
CAISGTPSTYNEQFF
TGTGCCATCAGTGGTACACCATCTACCTACAATGAGCAGTTCTTC
>-|-|TRBV11-2|TRBJ2-7
CASSNPSDSYEQYF
TGTGCCAGCAGTAACCCTAGCGACTCCTACGAGCAGTACTTC
>-|TRBD2|TRBV4-3|TRBJ2-3
CASSQLTSGSVDTQYF
TGCGCCAGCAGCCAGTTGACTAGCGGGAGTGTAGATACGCAGTATTTT
>-|TRBD1|TRBV27|TRBJ2-7
CASRTDRVHEQYF
TGTGCCAGCAGGACTGACAGGGTCCACGAGCAGTACTTC
>once|-|TRBV6-1|TRBJ2-1
CASSDAPDRIEFF
TGTGCCAGCAGTGATGCGCCCGATCGGATAGAGTTCTTC
>once|-|TRBV6-5|TRBJ1-2
CASSYSNRGGYTF
TGTGCCAGCAGTTACTCGAATCGCGGAGGCTACACCTTC
>-|-|TRBV7-9|TRBJ1-2
CASSLPVAGGGYTF
TGTGCCAGCAGCTTACCGGTAGCGGGAGGAGGCTACACCTTC
>once|-|TRBV30|TRBJ2-2
CAWSDGELFF
TGTGCCTGGTCTGACGGGGAGCTGTTTTTT
>-|TRBD1|TRBV7-2|TRBJ1-5
CASSLGTGGYSNQPQHF
TGTGCCAGCAGCCTTGGGACAGGGGGCTATAGCAATCAGCCCCAGCATTTT
>-|TRBD1|TRBV10-3|TRBJ1-5
CAISDGTGGSNQPQHF
TGTGCCATCAGTGACGGGACAGGGGGTAGCAATCAGCCCCAGCATTTT
>-|TRBD2|TRBV9|TRBJ2-5
CASSLSTSRGETQYF
TGTGCCAGCAGCCTCTCGACTAGCAGAGGAGAGACCCAGTACTTC
>once|-|TRBV10-1|TRBJ1-1
CASSEQNSKAFF
TGCGCCAGCAGTGAGCAGAATTCCAAAGCTTTCTTT
>-|-|TRBV9|TRBJ1-1
CASAPVGSEAFF
TGTGCCAGCGCCCCGGTCGGTTCTGAAGCTTTCTTT
>-|TRBD2|TRBV7-2|TRBJ2-7
CASSLVGGAGTSYEQYF
TGTGCCAGCAGCTTAGTTGGTGGAGCCGGGACTAGCTACGAGCAGTACTTC